Included here is one T cell receptor (beta chain) sequence, with context. Its antigen remains undetermined. No much larger clone exists at a distance of one base, and base qualities are not known. The entry originates in a study of blood T cell repertoires in COVID-19 (dated by TCRdb to between 2020 and 2021). For the wider study: Collaborator samples came from the United States, Italy and Spain and covered acute and convalescent phases of COVID-19. The prospective study material was composed of cDNA or gDNA derived from T cells, B-cell-depleted T cells, or PBMCs. Deeply sampled blood TCRbeta repertoires from subjects exposed to, actively infected with, or recovered from COVID-19 were included in the dataset. A freely available public database, intended as a resource for researchers studying the immune response to SARS-CoV-2, is where the repertoires were released. Samples were obtained from the ongoing ImmuneRACE study (first 160 participants) and from about 1,300 subjects provided by 6 global collaborators. A de-identified subject ID, COVID-19 status, age in years and sex were almost always included in the sample metadata. Where HLA class I and class II types were available, the types were taken from metadata supplied by the sample provider, not from assay-based typing. General conclusions and limits of the study: The amount of clinical and demographic metadata varied by source and participant and was provided uncurated.

The trim is 6 bases for V and 3 bases for J, with a gap of 11 bases between the germline ends. From the germline V gene (reference sequence), CDR1 is LNHDA and CDR2 is SQIVND. The CDR3 numbers 13 residues from cysteine through phenylalanine. Only the CDR3 DNA is retained, 39 bases long and in frame from the first base. TCRbeta CDR3 regions were amplified from genomic DNA by means of the immunoSEQ Assay, a bias-controlled multiplex PCR. On the authors' methods: The number of nucleated cells in each sample was estimated by amplification of reference gene primers within the assay. Sequence reads were collapsed and filtered to measure the absolute abundance of every unique TCRbeta CDR3 rearrangement. For each sample, productive Simpson clonality was calculated by taking the square root of Simpson's diversity index across productive rearrangements. TCRdb retrieved this table from immuneACCESS and kept in-frame rearrangements only. Not all clones are present; in checked studies, unresolved V genes account for under half, and no reason is known for the remainder. The DNA gave D and trimming, while V, J and clone size come from that table. The sample contains 250,000 to 350,000 clones, about nine tenths of them found a single time. Clones ranked in the top ten supply around 10% of the sample.

At one collaborating source in Seattle, patients were enrolled during active infection and were followed longitudinally through the course of disease. Collaborating institutions collected whole blood in K2EDTA tubes following their own protocols. For TCRbeta analysis, collaborators shipped samples in one of three forms: frozen whole blood, isolated PBMCs, or DNA extracted from either of those sample types. Sequencing was done on a sample of peripheral blood. The sequence derives from a woman between 25 and 40 years old with COVID-19, enrolled during active disease. The chain is assembled from TRBV19 and TRBJ1-1, with TRBD1 perhaps the D gene, on 5 matching bases. The CDR3 is CASREWGDTEAFF. The DNA sequence follows: TGTGCCAGTAGGGAGTGGGGGGACACTGAAGCTTTCTTT. The reference TRBV19 and TRBJ1-1 proteins fill in what lies around the CDR3, so the full variable domain reads DGGITQSPKYLFRKEGQNVTLSCEQNLNHDAMYWYRQDPGQGLRLIYYSQIVNDFQKGDIAEGYSVSREKKESFPLTVTSAQKNPTAFYLCASREWGDTEAFFGQGTRLTVV.